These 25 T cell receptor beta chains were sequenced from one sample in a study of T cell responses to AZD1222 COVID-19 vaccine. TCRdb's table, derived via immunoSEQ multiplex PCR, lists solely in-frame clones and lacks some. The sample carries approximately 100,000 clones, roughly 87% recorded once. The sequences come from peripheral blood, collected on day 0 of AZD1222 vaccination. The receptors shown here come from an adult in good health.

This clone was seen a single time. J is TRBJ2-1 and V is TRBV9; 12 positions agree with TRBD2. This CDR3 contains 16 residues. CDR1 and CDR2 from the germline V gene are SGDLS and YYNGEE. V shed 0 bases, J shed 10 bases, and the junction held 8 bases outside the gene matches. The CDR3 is CASSVGASGRAGEQFF. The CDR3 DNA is TGTGCCAGCAGCGTAGGCGCTAGCGGGAGGGCCGGAGAGCAGTTCTTC.

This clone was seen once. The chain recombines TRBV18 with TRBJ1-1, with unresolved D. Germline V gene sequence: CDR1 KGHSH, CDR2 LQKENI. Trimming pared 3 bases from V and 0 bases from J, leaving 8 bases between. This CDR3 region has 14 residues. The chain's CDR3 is CASSPGSVNTEAFF. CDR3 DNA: TGTGCCAGCTCACCGGGCTCTGTGAACACTGAAGCTTTCTTT.

The CDR3 bases are TGTGCCACCAGCAGAGATAGGGCTGGGGGACAGCCCCAGCATTTT. Translated: CATSRDRAGGQPQHF. The V gene is TRBV15, the J gene TRBJ1-5; D is perhaps TRBD1 (5 bases). This CDR3 spans 15 amino acids. V was cut by 0 bases and J by 7 bases, with 13 bases left in between. Germline CDR1 is LNHNV and CDR2 is YYDKDF (reference sequence).

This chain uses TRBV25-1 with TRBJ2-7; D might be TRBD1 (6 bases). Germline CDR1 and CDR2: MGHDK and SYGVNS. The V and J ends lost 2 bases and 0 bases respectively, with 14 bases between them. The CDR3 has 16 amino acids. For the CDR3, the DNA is TGTGCCAGCAGTGAAAGGCTAGGGGGAAGCTCCTACGAGCAGTACTTC. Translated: CASSERLGGSSYEQYF.

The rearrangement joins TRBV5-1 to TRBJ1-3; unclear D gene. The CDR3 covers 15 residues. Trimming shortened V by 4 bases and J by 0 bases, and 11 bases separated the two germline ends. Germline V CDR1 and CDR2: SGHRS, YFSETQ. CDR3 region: CASSPNAGSGNTIYF. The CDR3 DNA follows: TGCGCCAGCAGCCCTAATGCGGGCTCTGGAAACACCATATATTTT. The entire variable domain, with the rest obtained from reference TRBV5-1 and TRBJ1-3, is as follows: KAGVTQTPRYLIKTRGQQVTLSCSPISGHRSVSWYQQTPGQGLQFLFEYFSETQRNKGNFPGRFSGRQFSNSRSEMNVSTLELGDSALYLCASSPNAGSGNTIYFGEGSWLTVV.

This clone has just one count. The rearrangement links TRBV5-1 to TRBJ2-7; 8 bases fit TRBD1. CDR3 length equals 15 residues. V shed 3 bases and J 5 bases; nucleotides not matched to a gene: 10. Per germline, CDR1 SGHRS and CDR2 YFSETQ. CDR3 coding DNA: TGCGCCAGCAGCTCGGTACCAGGGGGCTCTGACGAGCAGTACTTC. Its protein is CASSSVPGGSDEQYF.

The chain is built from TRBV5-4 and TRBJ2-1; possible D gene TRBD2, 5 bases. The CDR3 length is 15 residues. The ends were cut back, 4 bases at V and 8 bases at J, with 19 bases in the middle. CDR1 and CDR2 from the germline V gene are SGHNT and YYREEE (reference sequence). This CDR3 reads CASSRGAGVFDEQFF. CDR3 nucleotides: TGTGCCAGCAGCCGGGGTGCAGGAGTTTTCGATGAGCAGTTCTTC.

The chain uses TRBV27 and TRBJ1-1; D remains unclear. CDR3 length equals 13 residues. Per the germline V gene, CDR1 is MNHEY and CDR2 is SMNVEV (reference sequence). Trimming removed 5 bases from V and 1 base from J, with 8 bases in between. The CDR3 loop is CASSTISNTEAFF. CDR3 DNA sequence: TGTGCCAGCAGTACTATATCGAACACTGAAGCTTTCTTT.

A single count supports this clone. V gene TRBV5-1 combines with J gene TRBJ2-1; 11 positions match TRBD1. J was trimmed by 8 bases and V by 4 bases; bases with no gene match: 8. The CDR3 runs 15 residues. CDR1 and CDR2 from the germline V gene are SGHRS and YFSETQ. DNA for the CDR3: TGCGCCAGCAGCGAATCCGGGACAGGGGGGGATGAGCAGTTCTTC. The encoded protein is CASSESGTGGDEQFF.

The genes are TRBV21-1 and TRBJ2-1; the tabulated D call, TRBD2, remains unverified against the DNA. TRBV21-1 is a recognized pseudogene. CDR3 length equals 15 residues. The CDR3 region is CASSNFGSLYNEQFF. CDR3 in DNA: TGTGCCAGCAGCAATTTCGGGAGTCTCTACAATGAGCAGTTCTTC.

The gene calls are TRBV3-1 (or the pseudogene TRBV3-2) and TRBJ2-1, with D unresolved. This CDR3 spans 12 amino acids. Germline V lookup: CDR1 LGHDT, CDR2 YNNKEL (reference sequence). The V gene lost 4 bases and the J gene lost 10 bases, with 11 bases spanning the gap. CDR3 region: CASSRTGKEQFF. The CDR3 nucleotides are TGTGCCAGCAGCCGGACCGGCAAAGAGCAGTTCTTC.

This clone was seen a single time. The CDR3: CASSLMGSGNTDTQYF. In DNA, the CDR3 is TGTGCCAGCAGCTTAATGGGTAGCGGGAACACAGATACGCAGTATTTT. The chain employs TRBV7-3 and TRBJ2-3; 8 bases line up with TRBD2. V lost 1 base to trimming and J lost 2 bases; unmatched junction nucleotides: 5. Per the germline V gene, CDR1 is SGHTA and CDR2 is FQGTGA. The CDR3 totals 16 residues.

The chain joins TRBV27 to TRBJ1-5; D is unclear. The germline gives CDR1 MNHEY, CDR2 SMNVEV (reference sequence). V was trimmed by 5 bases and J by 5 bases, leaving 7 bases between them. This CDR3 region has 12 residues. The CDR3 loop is CASSPPDQPQHF. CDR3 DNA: TGTGCCAGCAGTCCCCCTGATCAGCCCCAGCATTTT.

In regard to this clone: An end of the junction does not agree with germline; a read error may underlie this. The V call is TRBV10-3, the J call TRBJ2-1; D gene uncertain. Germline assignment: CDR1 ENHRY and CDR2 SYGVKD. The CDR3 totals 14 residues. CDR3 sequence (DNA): TGTGCCACCAGTCGGAGATCCGCTCCAAATGAGCAGTTCTTC. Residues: CATSRRSAPNEQFF.

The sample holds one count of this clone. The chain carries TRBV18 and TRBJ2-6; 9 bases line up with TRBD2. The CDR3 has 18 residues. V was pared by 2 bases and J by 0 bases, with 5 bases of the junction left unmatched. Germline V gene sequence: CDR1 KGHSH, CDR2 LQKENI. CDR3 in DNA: TGTGCCAGCTCACCATTGACTAGCGGCCACTCTGGGGCCAACGTCCTGACTTTC. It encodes CASSPLTSGHSGANVLTF.

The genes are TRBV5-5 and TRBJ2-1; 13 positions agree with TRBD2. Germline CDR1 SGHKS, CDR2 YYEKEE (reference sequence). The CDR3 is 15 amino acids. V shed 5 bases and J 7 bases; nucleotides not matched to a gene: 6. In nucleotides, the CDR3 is TGTGCCAGCAGTTTACCGGGACTAGCGGGGAATGAGCAGTTCTTC. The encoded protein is CASSLPGLAGNEQFF.

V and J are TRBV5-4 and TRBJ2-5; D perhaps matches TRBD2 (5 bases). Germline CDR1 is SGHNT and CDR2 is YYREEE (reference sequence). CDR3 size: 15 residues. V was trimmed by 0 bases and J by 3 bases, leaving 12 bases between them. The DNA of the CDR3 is TGTGCCAGCAGCTTGGGCGGGCAGGCTAAAGAGACCCAGTACTTC. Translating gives CASSLGGQAKETQYF.

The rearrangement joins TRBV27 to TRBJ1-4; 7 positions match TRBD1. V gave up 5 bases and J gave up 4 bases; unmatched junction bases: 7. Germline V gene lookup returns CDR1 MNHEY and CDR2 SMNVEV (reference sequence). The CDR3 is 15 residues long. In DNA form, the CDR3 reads TGTGCCAGCAGTCCCCGTTCAGGGGGTAATGAAAAACTGTTTTTT. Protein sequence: CASSPRSGGNEKLFF.

The CDR3 here is CASSLLGISYEQYF. The CDR3 nucleotides are TGTGCCAGCAGCTTACTCGGGATCTCCTACGAGCAGTACTTC. This rearrangement joins TRBV7-8 to TRBJ2-7, with D maybe TRBD2 (5 bases). This CDR3 has 14 residues. V gave up 2 bases and J gave up 0 bases, with 8 bases separating them. In germline, CDR1 is SGHVS, CDR2 FQNEAQ.

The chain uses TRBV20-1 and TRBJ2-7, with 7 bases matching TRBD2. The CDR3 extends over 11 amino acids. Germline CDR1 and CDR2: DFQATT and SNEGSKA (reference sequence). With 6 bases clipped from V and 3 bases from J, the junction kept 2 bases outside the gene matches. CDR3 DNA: TGCAGTGCCGGGAGGCTCTACGAGCAGTACTTC. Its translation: CSAGRLYEQYF.

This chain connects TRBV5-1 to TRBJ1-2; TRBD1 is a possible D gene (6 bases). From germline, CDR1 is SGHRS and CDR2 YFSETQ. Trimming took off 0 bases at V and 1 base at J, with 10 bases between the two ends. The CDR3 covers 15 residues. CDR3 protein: CASSLDGQLNYGYTF. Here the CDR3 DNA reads TGCGCCAGCAGCTTGGACGGACAGCTTAACTATGGCTACACCTTC.

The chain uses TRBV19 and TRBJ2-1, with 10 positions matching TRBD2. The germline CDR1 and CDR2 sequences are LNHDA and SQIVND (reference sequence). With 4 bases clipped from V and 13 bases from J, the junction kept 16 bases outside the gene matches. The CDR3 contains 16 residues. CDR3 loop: CASSTARASGSLFQFF. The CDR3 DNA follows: TGTGCCAGTAGTACCGCCAGGGCTAGCGGGAGTCTCTTTCAGTTCTTC. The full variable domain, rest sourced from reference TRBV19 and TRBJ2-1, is DGGITQSPKYLFRKEGQNVTLSCEQNLNHDAMYWYRQDPGQGLRLIYYSQIVNDFQKGDIAEGYSVSREKKESFPLTVTSAQKNPTAFYLCASSTARASGSLFQFFGPGTRLTVL.

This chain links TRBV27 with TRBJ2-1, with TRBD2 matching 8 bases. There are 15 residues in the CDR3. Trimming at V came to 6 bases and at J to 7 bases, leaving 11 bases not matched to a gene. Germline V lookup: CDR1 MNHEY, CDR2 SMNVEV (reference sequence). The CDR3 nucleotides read TGTGCCAGCAGCACTCAAGGTAGCGGGGTGAATGAGCAGTTCTTC. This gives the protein CASSTQGSGVNEQFF.

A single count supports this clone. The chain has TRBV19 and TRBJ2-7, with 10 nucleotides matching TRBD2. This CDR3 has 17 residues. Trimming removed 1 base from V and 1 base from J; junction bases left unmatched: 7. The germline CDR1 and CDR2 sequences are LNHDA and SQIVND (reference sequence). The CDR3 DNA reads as TGTGCCAGTAGTATAGCGGGGCTAGCGGGAGTTTCCTACGAGCAGTACTTC. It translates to CASSIAGLAGVSYEQYF.

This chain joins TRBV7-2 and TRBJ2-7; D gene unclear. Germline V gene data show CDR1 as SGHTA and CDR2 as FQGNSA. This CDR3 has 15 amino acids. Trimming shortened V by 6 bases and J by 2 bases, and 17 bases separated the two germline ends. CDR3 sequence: CASRPQPQSTYEQYF. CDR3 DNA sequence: TGTGCCAGCAGGCCTCAGCCCCAATCCACCTACGAGCAGTACTTC.